This T cell receptor beta chain was captured in a study of blood T cell repertoires in COVID-19. About the study: T cells, B-cell-depleted T cells, or PBMCs provided the cDNA or gDNA that served as material.

Study processing details: Researchers report that nucleated cell counts were estimated from reference gene primer amplification. The data were produced by immunoSEQ multiplex PCR, yet TCRdb's version contains in-frame clones alone and is incomplete. V and J calls and clone size come straight from that table; D and trimming were deduced from the DNA. The table lists 60,000 to 70,000 clones, 75% to 85% of them singletons, with approximately 25% in the top ten. CDR1 and CDR2 from the germline V gene are SEHNR and FQNEAQ (reference sequence). This CDR3 has 12 amino acids. The germline V and J ends were trimmed by 1 base and 9 bases, with 7 bases remaining between them.

This clonotype originated in a man aged 50-60 years with acute or convalescent COVID-19. The J gene is TRBJ1-5, the V gene TRBV7-9; no clear D gene. The sequenced material came from peripheral blood. The CDR3 DNA follows: TGTGCCAGCAGCTTAGATTGGGCGCCCCAGCATTTT. Residues: CASSLDWAPQHF.